Listed below are T cell receptor beta chains from one sample, sequenced in a study of control samples from healthy donors and cancer patients. Data came from immunoSEQ multiplex PCR; TCRdb stores just in-frame clones and leaves some out. The sample has roughly 49,000 clones; around nine tenths are singletons. Material for sequencing was PBMCs. The receptors derive from a man between 50 and 59 years old with head and neck cancer. Each CDR3 is given with its conserved first and last residue. A D gene is named only where the DNA matches it firmly. For some rows the clone size is stated as once, few or many, or as a class when expanded; others skip it.

TRBJ2-5,TRBV6-1,15,once,-,TGTGCCAGCAGTGAGAACTCGGGGGGCAGGGAGACCCAGTACTTC,CASSENSGGRETQYF
TRBJ1-5,TRBV20-1,14,-,-,TGCAGTGCTAGTGGGGGGGATAGCAATCAGCCCCAGCATTTT,CSASGGDSNQPQHF
TRBJ2-2,TRBV6-4,15,-,TRBD2,TGTGCCAGCAGTGGGACTAGTGGGGGCACCGGGGAGCTGTTTTTT,CASSGTSGGTGELFF
TRBJ2-5,TRBV7-8,14,once,-,TGTGCCAGCAGCTTAGCGTGGTTGGGGGAGACCCAGTACTTC,CASSLAWLGETQYF
TRBJ1-4,TRBV7-6,15,-,TRBD1,TGTGCCAGCAGCTCGACAGGGGCCAGGGGCGAAAAACTGTTTTTT,CASSSTGARGEKLFF
TRBJ2-3,TRBV7-2,16,few,-,TGTGCCAGCAGCTTAGCCTGGGGTCTAGCCACAGATACGCAGTATTTT,CASSLAWGLATDTQYF
TRBJ2-7,TRBV5-1,15,-,-,TGCGCCAGCAGCTTATCCGGGACACTTACTTACGAGCAGTACTTC,CASSLSGTLTYEQYF
TRBJ1-1,TRBV5-1,16,-,-,TGCGCCAGCAGCTTGTCTACAGGAATGAAGAACACTGAAGCTTTCTTT,CASSLSTGMKNTEAFF
TRBJ1-5,TRBV6-6,13,-,TRBD1,TGTGCCAGCACCTCAGGACAGGGTACGGCCCAGCATTTT,CASTSGQGTAQHF
TRBJ2-3,TRBV6-2/TRBV6-3,17,-,-,TGTGCCAGCAGTCACACCCTCGGGCAGACGAGCACAGATACGCAGTATTTT,CASSHTLGQTSTDTQYF
TRBJ2-3,TRBV24-1,16,-,TRBD1,TGTGCCACCAGTGACAGGACAGGTTCGAGCCCAGATACGCAGTATTTT,CATSDRTGSSPDTQYF
TRBJ2-3,TRBV6-2/TRBV6-3,15,-,-,TGTGCCAGCAGCGCCTGGCGTAAAGAGGAAGATACGCAGTATTTT,CASSAWRKEEDTQYF
TRBJ1-4,TRBV28,14,-,-,TGTGCCAGCAGTACGGGTCTTAACGATGAAAAACTGTTTTTT,CASSTGLNDEKLFF
TRBJ1-6,TRBV30,13,-,-,TGTGCCTGGAGTGCAGGACCAGATTCACCCCTCCACTTT,CAWSAGPDSPLHF
TRBJ1-2,TRBV28,13,-,-,TGTGCCAGCAGCCCAACCCGGATGAGTGGCTACACCTTC,CASSPTRMSGYTF
TRBJ2-7,TRBV6-5,14,-,-,TGTGCCAGCAGTTACGGGCAGCACACCTCCGAGCAGTACTTC,CASSYGQHTSEQYF
TRBJ1-1,TRBV29-1,12,-,-,TGCAGCGTCTCACCCAGGAACACTGAAGCTTTCTTT,CSVSPRNTEAFF
TRBJ1-1,TRBV11-1,13,-,-,TGTGCCAGCAGCTTAGAGCTGGGGACTGAAGCTTTCTTT,CASSLELGTEAFF
TRBJ2-3,TRBV4-2,15,-,-,TGTGCCAGCAGCCAAGGCAGGGGCGCAACAGATACGCAGTATTTT,CASSQGRGATDTQYF
TRBJ1-2,TRBV28,15,-,TRBD1,TGTGCCAGCAGTTTCCCCGTCGGACAGGGGAATGGCTACACCTTC,CASSFPVGQGNGYTF
TRBJ2-7,TRBV19,17,-,TRBD1,TGTGCCAGTAGTTCTAGGACAGGGGGCTTTGCTATGAACGAGCAGTACTTC,CASSSRTGGFAMNEQYF
TRBJ2-2,TRBV7-2,14,few,TRBD1,TGTGCCAGCGAGGGACAGGGTGGCACCGGGGAGCTGTTTTTT,CASEGQGGTGELFF
TRBJ1-1,TRBV5-1,14,-,-,TGCGCCAGCAGCTCCCCCGGGTCCGGGACTGAAGCTTTCTTT,CASSSPGSGTEAFF
TRBJ2-1,TRBV28,15,-,-,TGTGCCAGCAGTTGGACTTCCCATTCCTACAATGAGCAGTTCTTC,CASSWTSHSYNEQFF
TRBJ2-7,TRBV28,15,-,TRBD1,TGTGCCAGCCGGGTCCAGGACAGGATTACCTACGAGCAGTACTTC,CASRVQDRITYEQYF
TRBJ1-5,TRBV28,11,-,-,TGTGCCAGCAGTTTCGCTGGGCCCCAGCATTTT,CASSFAGPQHF
TRBJ1-6,TRBV29-1,14,-,-,TGCAGCGCCTTGGACCCCGGCGGAAATTCACCCCTCCACTTT,CSALDPGGNSPLHF
TRBJ2-1,TRBV7-2,15,-,-,TGTGCCAGCAGCTTTTTCCGGGGGAGAACCAATGAGCAGTTCTTC,CASSFFRGRTNEQFF
TRBJ1-5,TRBV28,14,-,TRBD1,TGTGCCAGCAGGCTGGGACAGCATAATCAGCCCCAGCATTTT,CASRLGQHNQPQHF
TRBJ2-7,TRBV19,14,-,-,TGTGCCAGTAGTATCGGGACTGTCGGTTACGAGCAGTACTTC,CASSIGTVGYEQYF
TRBJ1-5,TRBV30,12,-,-,TGTGCCTGTGGACGGGGCAATCAGCCCCAGCATTTT,CACGRGNQPQHF
TRBJ2-1,TRBV3-1/TRBV3-2,13,once,-,TGTGCCAGCAGTCGGAGGGGGGACAATGAGCAGTTCTTC,CASSRRGDNEQFF
TRBJ2-7,TRBV18,13,-,-,TGTGCCAGCTCACCAGGTGAGAGCTACGAGCAGTACTTC,CASSPGESYEQYF
TRBJ2-3,TRBV19,16,-,-,TGTGCCAGTAGTATAGACGACGGGGTCTATACAGATACGCAGTATTTT,CASSIDDGVYTDTQYF
TRBJ1-2,TRBV14,14,-,-,TGTGCCAGCAGCCAAGCGGGACACTCCTATGGCTACACCTTC,CASSQAGHSYGYTF
TRBJ1-4,TRBV4-1,15,few,-,TGCGCCAGCAGCCAAGAGGGCAGGGTAACCGAAAAACTGTTTTTT,CASSQEGRVTEKLFF
TRBJ1-5,TRBV5-1,15,-,TRBD1,TGCGCCAGCAGATCCGGGACAGATAGCAATCAGCCCCAGCATTTT,CASRSGTDSNQPQHF